This is a list of T cell receptor beta chains from one sample in a study of blood T cell repertoires in COVID-19. Profiled with immunoSEQ multiplex PCR; TCRdb holds only in-frame clones, not every one. The sample has 290,000 or so clones; roughly nine tenths are singletons. The sample taken for sequencing was peripheral blood. These receptors all stem from a man between 18 and 35 years old with active or convalescent COVID-19. The CDR3 runs from the conserved cysteine through the conserved F or W. Each record gives: V gene, D gene, clone size, J gene, CDR3 DNA, CDR3 protein. D genes are given only for firm matches. Size is omitted from some rows. Given values are once, few, many or a class for expanded clones.

v_gene: TRBV7-2; d_gene: .; abundance: .; j_gene: TRBJ2-1; CDR3nt: TGTGCCAGCAGCTTGACCCCCGGGACATACTCCTACAATGAGCAGTTCTTC; CDR3aa: CASSLTPGTYSYNEQFF
v_gene: TRBV10-2; d_gene: TRBD1; abundance: few; j_gene: TRBJ1-2; CDR3nt: TGCGCCAGCAGGGAGACAGGGCAGTTGGGTCAGAATGGCTACACCTTC; CDR3aa: CASRETGQLGQNGYTF
v_gene: TRBV6-6; d_gene: .; abundance: .; j_gene: TRBJ1-5; CDR3nt: TGTGCCAGCATCCCGAACGCAGGGCCAAGCAATCAGCCCCAGCATTTT; CDR3aa: CASIPNAGPSNQPQHF
v_gene: TRBV19; d_gene: TRBD1; abundance: .; j_gene: TRBJ2-7; CDR3nt: TGTGCCAGTAGCGGGACAGGGGGAGGCGAGCAGTACTTC; CDR3aa: CASSGTGGGEQYF
v_gene: TRBV15; d_gene: TRBD1; abundance: .; j_gene: TRBJ1-1; CDR3nt: TGTGCCACCAGCAGGGACAGGGGAAGGGTGAACACTGAAGCTTTCTTT; CDR3aa: CATSRDRGRVNTEAFF
v_gene: TRBV4-1; d_gene: .; abundance: .; j_gene: TRBJ1-1; CDR3nt: TGCGCCAGCAGCCCGTCGGGGATTCCTGAAGCTTTCTTT; CDR3aa: CASSPSGIPEAFF
v_gene: TRBV9; d_gene: TRBD1; abundance: .; j_gene: TRBJ1-2; CDR3nt: TGTGCCAGCAGCGTAGTTTCAGGGGGCGGCTATGGCTACACCTTC; CDR3aa: CASSVVSGGGYGYTF
v_gene: TRBV7-6; d_gene: TRBD2; abundance: .; j_gene: TRBJ2-1; CDR3nt: TGTGCCAGCAGCCGGGGACTAGCGGGAGGGCTCCCCAATGAGCAGTTCTTC; CDR3aa: CASSRGLAGGLPNEQFF
v_gene: TRBV29-1; d_gene: .; abundance: .; j_gene: TRBJ1-4; CDR3nt: TGCAGCGTTCTGGAGGGTGGCGGGGGCAATGAAAAACTGTTTTTT; CDR3aa: CSVLEGGGGNEKLFF
v_gene: TRBV7-3; d_gene: .; abundance: .; j_gene: TRBJ2-3; CDR3nt: TGTGCCAGCAGCTCAACCCCTAGCTCCCGAGGGGGACAGTATTTT; CDR3aa: CASSSTPSSRGGQYF
v_gene: TRBV28; d_gene: TRBD2; abundance: once; j_gene: TRBJ2-7; CDR3nt: TGTGCCAGCAGTGACACCCGACTAGCGGGATTGAACGAGCAGTACTTC; CDR3aa: CASSDTRLAGLNEQYF
v_gene: TRBV2; d_gene: .; abundance: .; j_gene: TRBJ1-1; CDR3nt: TGTGCCAGCAAGCCGATGGGTAGGGGCATGAACACTGAAGCTTTCTTT; CDR3aa: CASKPMGRGMNTEAFF
v_gene: TRBV2; d_gene: TRBD1; abundance: .; j_gene: TRBJ2-3; CDR3nt: TGTGCCAGCAGTGCAACGCACGACAGGGGGTCAGATACGCAGTATTTT; CDR3aa: CASSATHDRGSDTQYF
v_gene: TRBV5-1; d_gene: .; abundance: .; j_gene: TRBJ1-4; CDR3nt: TGCGCCAGCAGCTTTAGTGCAACTAATGAAAAACTGTTTTTT; CDR3aa: CASSFSATNEKLFF
v_gene: TRBV11-2; d_gene: .; abundance: .; j_gene: TRBJ2-2; CDR3nt: TGTGCCAGCAGCCCTTCAGGGGTCTCCCTCGGGGAGCTGTTTTTT; CDR3aa: CASSPSGVSLGELFF
v_gene: TRBV29-1; d_gene: .; abundance: .; j_gene: TRBJ2-1; CDR3nt: TGCAGCGCAAAAATATTAAATTACAATGAGCAGTTCTTC; CDR3aa: CSAKILNYNEQFF
v_gene: TRBV6-5; d_gene: .; abundance: .; j_gene: TRBJ2-7; CDR3nt: TGTGCCAGCAGTAATCAGGGGCTCTCCTACGAGCAGTACTTC; CDR3aa: CASSNQGLSYEQYF
v_gene: TRBV5-1; d_gene: .; abundance: .; j_gene: TRBJ1-4; CDR3nt: TGCGCCAGCAAGACAAAATCTGAAAAACTGTTTTTT; CDR3aa: CASKTKSEKLFF
v_gene: TRBV15; d_gene: .; abundance: .; j_gene: TRBJ1-4; CDR3nt: TGTGCCACCAGCAGAGAGCCTGGACGGAGGGCTGAAAAACTGTTTTTT; CDR3aa: CATSREPGRRAEKLFF
v_gene: TRBV5-6; d_gene: TRBD2; abundance: .; j_gene: TRBJ2-3; CDR3nt: TGTGCCAGCAGCCCGGGACTAGCGGGGGGCCCACCCACAGATACGCAGTATTTT; CDR3aa: CASSPGLAGGPPTDTQYF
v_gene: TRBV28; d_gene: .; abundance: .; j_gene: TRBJ2-1; CDR3nt: TGTGCCAGCAGTTTATGGCAGGGTCGGAATGAGCAGTTCTTC; CDR3aa: CASSLWQGRNEQFF
v_gene: TRBV5-1; d_gene: TRBD1; abundance: .; j_gene: TRBJ1-2; CDR3nt: TGCGCCAGCAGCATAGACAGGGGGCGATATGGCTACACCTTC; CDR3aa: CASSIDRGRYGYTF
v_gene: TRBV6-1; d_gene: TRBD1; abundance: .; j_gene: TRBJ1-2; CDR3nt: TGTGCCAGCAGTGAAGCGGGAGCAGGGGGCGCAGGCTACACCTTC; CDR3aa: CASSEAGAGGAGYTF
v_gene: TRBV4-3; d_gene: TRBD2; abundance: .; j_gene: TRBJ2-7; CDR3nt: TGCGCCAGCAGCGATGGACTAGCGGGGGACCCTACCTACGAGCAGTACTTC; CDR3aa: CASSDGLAGDPTYEQYF
v_gene: TRBV10-3; d_gene: .; abundance: .; j_gene: TRBJ2-5; CDR3nt: TGTGCCATCAGGGATCCTGACAGATCCAGGGAGTACTTC; CDR3aa: CAIRDPDRSREYF
v_gene: TRBV7-9; d_gene: .; abundance: few; j_gene: TRBJ2-7; CDR3nt: TGTGCCAGCAGTCGCGGGAATCGGAACGAGCAGTACTTC; CDR3aa: CASSRGNRNEQYF
v_gene: TRBV6-2/TRBV6-3; d_gene: TRBD1; abundance: .; j_gene: TRBJ1-1; CDR3nt: TGTGCCAGCAGGTACACAGGGGTGGGGACTGAAGCTTTCTTT; CDR3aa: CASRYTGVGTEAFF
v_gene: TRBV3-1/TRBV3-2; d_gene: TRBD1; abundance: .; j_gene: TRBJ2-1; CDR3nt: TGTGCCAGCAGCCAAGTTCGGCGGGACAGGGGTTATTCCTACAATGAGCAGTTCTTC; CDR3aa: CASSQVRRDRGYSYNEQFF
v_gene: TRBV5-1; d_gene: TRBD2; abundance: .; j_gene: TRBJ2-4; CDR3nt: TGCGCCAGCCGGGGTGCGGGGGGGCAGGACATTCAGTACTTC; CDR3aa: CASRGAGGQDIQYF
v_gene: TRBV9; d_gene: TRBD1; abundance: .; j_gene: TRBJ1-1; CDR3nt: TGTGCCAGCAGCGCTAGGACAGGGGATTTCAGCACTGAAGCTTTCTTT; CDR3aa: CASSARTGDFSTEAFF
v_gene: TRBV15; d_gene: .; abundance: .; j_gene: TRBJ2-5; CDR3nt: TGTGCCACCAGCAGTACAGGGATGCAAGAGACCCAGTACTTC; CDR3aa: CATSSTGMQETQYF
v_gene: TRBV2; d_gene: .; abundance: .; j_gene: TRBJ2-2; CDR3nt: TGTGCCAGCAGTGAAATTGGGGGGAGGGAGCTGTTTTTT; CDR3aa: CASSEIGGRELFF
v_gene: TRBV7-9; d_gene: TRBD1; abundance: .; j_gene: TRBJ2-7; CDR3nt: TGTGCCAGCAGCTTAGCGGACAGGGCCTACGAGCAGTACTTC; CDR3aa: CASSLADRAYEQYF
v_gene: TRBV7-9; d_gene: .; abundance: few; j_gene: TRBJ1-5; CDR3nt: TGTGCCAGCAGCTCTGACAACTATCAGCCCCAGCATTTT; CDR3aa: CASSSDNYQPQHF
v_gene: TRBV6-7; d_gene: .; abundance: once; j_gene: TRBJ2-5; CDR3nt: TGTGCCAGCAGCAGATGGAGGGGACACGGGGGGAAGACCCAGTACTTC; CDR3aa: CASSRWRGHGGKTQYF
v_gene: TRBV2; d_gene: .; abundance: .; j_gene: TRBJ1-1; CDR3nt: TGTGCCCCCAAAGAGGCCATGAACACTGAAGCTTTCTTT; CDR3aa: CAPKEAMNTEAFF
v_gene: TRBV9; d_gene: .; abundance: .; j_gene: TRBJ1-4; CDR3nt: TGTGCCAGCAGCGTTTCAATGAGTAATGAAAAACTGTTTTTT; CDR3aa: CASSVSMSNEKLFF
v_gene: TRBV18; d_gene: .; abundance: .; j_gene: TRBJ1-1; CDR3nt: TGTGCCAGCTCCGTACAGGGCAATGAAGCTTTCTTT; CDR3aa: CASSVQGNEAFF